These 23 T cell receptor beta chains share one sample of origin, sequenced in a study of blood T cell repertoires in COVID-19. TCRdb's table, derived via immunoSEQ multiplex PCR, lists solely in-frame clones and lacks some. This sample has some 56,000 clones, with 82% found just once. The sequencing input was peripheral blood. These receptors were obtained from an elderly man with COVID-19, enrolled during active disease.

The chain combines TRBV19 with TRBJ2-1; D remains ambiguous. Germline V gene sequence: CDR1 LNHDA, CDR2 SQIVND (reference sequence). Trimming cost V 3 bases and J 7 bases, with 13 bases left between them. The length of the CDR3 is 14 residues. The CDR3 sequence is CASSILEAFNEQFF. The CDR3 region has the DNA TGTGCCAGTAGTATCCTCGAGGCCTTTAATGAGCAGTTCTTC.

This clone has just a few counts. The rearrangement links TRBV19 to TRBJ1-1; 7 positions match TRBD1. The germline V gene has CDR1 LNHDA and CDR2 SQIVND (reference sequence). J was trimmed by 6 bases and V by 3 bases; bases with no gene match: 16. CDR3 length equals 17 residues. CDR3 sequence (DNA): TGTGCCAGTAGTATCCGCCGGCAGGGGGAATGGGTCCCTGAAGCTTTCTTT. It codes for CASSIRRQGEWVPEAFF.

The chain carries TRBV5-1 and TRBJ2-3, with 8 bases lining up with TRBD1. V shed 5 bases and J 6 bases; nucleotides not matched to a gene: 8. The V gene's germline CDR1 is SGHRS and CDR2 YFSETQ. This CDR3 spans 14 amino acids. The chain's CDR3 is CASSINRGSDTQYF. CDR3 nucleotides: TGCGCCAGCAGTATTAACAGGGGGTCGGATACGCAGTATTTT.

The rearrangement joins TRBV19 to TRBJ1-1, with D hard to call. Trimming pared 9 bases from V and 4 bases from J, leaving 33 bases between. CDR3 length: 19 amino acids. The V gene's germline CDR1 is LNHDA and CDR2 SQIVND (reference sequence). The CDR3 DNA follows: TGTGCCAGCTCTCCTCTACTTGAACGGGAAAGAACCTGGGCCACTGAAGCTTTCTTT. Its protein product is CASSPLLERERTWATEAFF.

This clone came up once. The chain links TRBV5-4 to TRBJ1-3; D is perhaps TRBD1 (5 bases). V lost 2 bases and J lost 9, with 15 bases in between. This CDR3 has 14 amino acids. CDR1 and CDR2 from the germline V gene are SGHNT and YYREEE (reference sequence). The DNA of the CDR3 is TGTGCCAGCAGCTTACCTGAGTCAGGGTTCACCATATATTTT. Protein sequence: CASSLPESGFTIYF.

The V gene is TRBV29-1, the J gene TRBJ1-1; possibly TRBD1 for D (6 bases). CDR1 and CDR2 from the germline V gene are SQVTM and ANQGSEA. Trimming shortened V by 4 bases and J by 3 bases, and 15 bases separated the two germline ends. The CDR3 spans 14 residues. CDR3 residues: CSVGVTGSDTEAFF. In DNA form, the CDR3 reads TGCAGCGTTGGGGTAACAGGGTCGGACACTGAAGCTTTCTTT.

The chain recombines TRBV7-3 with TRBJ1-1; 10 bases are a match to TRBD1. Germline assignment: CDR1 SGHTA and CDR2 FQGTGA. The CDR3 covers 17 residues. Trimming removed 5 bases from V and 1 base from J; junction bases left unmatched: 10. CDR3 region: CASSLTWDRGRNTEAFF. The CDR3 nucleotides are TGTGCCAGCAGCCTCACCTGGGACAGGGGCAGGAACACTGAAGCTTTCTTT.

This clone was picked up a small number of times. V gene TRBV5-1 combines with J gene TRBJ2-7, with TRBD2 matching 8 bases. CDR1 is SGHRS, CDR2 YFSETQ, per germline. CDR3 length: 21 residues. J was trimmed by 0 bases and V by 10 bases; bases with no gene match: 30. CDR3 residues: CAAGGPELRDKSTGSSYEQYF. The CDR3 coding sequence is TGCGCCGCGGGGGGTCCCGAACTCCGGGACAAGAGTACCGGGAGCTCCTACGAGCAGTACTTC.

J is TRBJ2-3 and V is TRBV3-1 (or the pseudogene TRBV3-2), with 7 bases matching TRBD2. The V gene end was trimmed by 2 bases and the J gene end by 3 bases; junction bases not matched to a gene: 8. This CDR3 contains 16 residues. Germline values: CDR1 LGHDT, CDR2 YNNKEL (reference sequence). CDR3: CASSQRPAGLTDTQYF. CDR3 bases: TGTGCCAGCAGCCAACGACCAGCGGGATTGACAGATACGCAGTATTTT.

The CDR3 coding sequence is TGTGCCAGCAGCTTCCCGGGAACTGAAGCTTTCTTT. Its protein product is CASSFPGTEAFF. V usage is TRBV7-2 and J usage is TRBJ1-1; D is unclear. Trimming removed 3 bases from V and 5 bases from J, with 7 bases in between. CDR1 is SGHTA and CDR2 is FQGNSA in the germline V gene. This CDR3 contains 12 residues.

This chain joins TRBV3-1 (or the pseudogene TRBV3-2) and TRBJ2-3; no clear D. Germline-derived CDR1 and CDR2 are LGHDT and YNNKEL (reference sequence). The V and J ends lost 3 bases and 4 bases respectively, with 2 bases between them. The CDR3 has 11 residues. As DNA, the CDR3 is TGTGCCAGCAGCCACGCAGATACGCAGTATTTT. Translation: CASSHADTQYF.

The chain has TRBV7-2 and TRBJ2-2; maybe TRBD1 (6 bases). This CDR3 is built from 12 residues. V was cut by 5 bases and J by 7 bases, with 8 bases left in between. The germline gives CDR1 SGHTA, CDR2 FQGNSA. The CDR3 sequence is CASSLQGGELFF. The CDR3, as DNA: TGTGCCAGCAGCCTACAGGGCGGGGAGCTGTTTTTT.

The chain employs TRBV7-2 and TRBJ2-7; D might be TRBD1 (5 bases). The CDR3 totals 12 residues. The V end lost 4 bases, the J end lost 6 bases, and 10 bases lay between the germline ends. Germline lookup yields CDR1 SGHTA and CDR2 FQGNSA. The DNA of the CDR3 is TGTGCCAGCAGCTCTCAGGGTACCGAGCAGTACTTC. The encoded protein is CASSSQGTEQYF.

The chain is built from TRBV7-9 and TRBJ1-1; D call uncertain. The CDR3 is made up of 14 amino acids. Germline V lookup: CDR1 SEHNR, CDR2 FQNEAQ (reference sequence). V lost 5 bases to trimming and J lost 8 bases, with 18 bases between them. Here the CDR3 reads CASSPAPQPREAFF. CDR3 nucleotides: TGTGCCAGCAGCCCCGCCCCCCAACCTCGGGAAGCTTTCTTT.

The V gene is TRBV29-1, the J gene TRBJ1-2, with D possibly TRBD1 on 6 matching bases. Germline CDR1 SQVTM, CDR2 ANQGSEA. CDR3 length equals 12 residues. V shed 6 bases and J shed 8 bases, with 16 bases lying between them. The CDR3 bases are TGCAGCGTGAGACCGGGACAAAAAGGCTACACCTTC. This translates into CSVRPGQKGYTF.

This clone was recorded a few times. The genes are TRBV24-1 and TRBJ2-3; 7 bases match TRBD1. The junction had 0 bases not matched to a gene; V was cut back by 1 base and J by 6 bases. The CDR3 sequence is 13 residues long. Germline lookup yields CDR1 KGHDR and CDR2 SFDVKD. The CDR3 protein is CATSDLGGDTQYF. DNA of the CDR3: TGTGCCACCAGTGATTTAGGGGGCGATACGCAGTATTTT.

On this clone itself: Other DNA variants within this sample encode the same CDR3. The CDR3 DNA reads as TGTGCCAGCAGCTTACAGGGGAACACTGAAGCTTTCTTT. Translation: CASSLQGNTEAFF. The chain carries TRBV7-9 and TRBJ1-1; perhaps TRBD1 as D (5 bases). Germline assignment: CDR1 SEHNR and CDR2 FQNEAQ (reference sequence). The CDR3 contains 13 residues. The V end lost 2 bases, the J end lost 1 base, and 5 bases lay between the germline ends.

This chain uses TRBV20-1 with TRBJ2-3, with 9 bases that match TRBD2. The CDR3 is 13 residues long. Germline CDR1 is DFQATT and CDR2 is SNEGSKA (reference sequence). The V and J ends lost 3 bases and 5 bases, in that order; junction bases with no gene match: 3. CDR3 nucleotide sequence: TGCAGTGCTAGTCGCGGGAGGGGAGATACGCAGTATTTT. It encodes CSASRGRGDTQYF.

This chain joins TRBV10-3 and TRBJ1-1; maybe TRBD1 (6 bases). The germline CDR1 and CDR2 sequences are ENHRY and SYGVKD. V was clipped by 8 bases and J by 1 base, with 11 bases between them. The CDR3 totals 13 residues. CDR3 in amino acids: CAIAGTSNTEAFF. CDR3 coding DNA: TGTGCCATCGCCGGGACATCGAACACTGAAGCTTTCTTT.

The CDR3 region is CASSLPGLLEAFF. The CDR3 DNA sequence: TGTGCCAGCAGTTTACCAGGCTTACTCGAAGCTTTCTTT. This chain connects TRBV28 to TRBJ1-1; no clear D gene. V lost 2 bases, J lost 8 bases, and 12 bases lay in between. The CDR3 extends over 13 amino acids. The germline V gene encodes CDR1 MDHEN and CDR2 SYDVKM.

This rearrangement joins TRBV25-1 to TRBJ1-2, with D perhaps TRBD1 (6 bases). Germline assignment: CDR1 MGHDK and CDR2 SYGVNS. Trimming left V 6 bases short and J 5 bases short, with 16 bases between. The CDR3 is 14 residues long. The CDR3 nucleotides read TGTGCCAGCAGCCGAGGGGGGGCAGATTATGGCTACACCTTC. Translation: CASSRGGADYGYTF.

The chain joins TRBV19 to TRBJ2-5; 12 bases line up with TRBD1. V lost 3 bases to trimming and J lost 6 bases; unmatched junction nucleotides: 5. Germline-derived CDR1 and CDR2 are LNHDA and SQIVND (reference sequence). The CDR3 totals 15 residues. Here the CDR3 DNA reads TGTGCCAGTAGTATCGGGACAGGGGGCATGAAGACCCAGTACTTC. Amino acid sequence: CASSIGTGGMKTQYF.

The rearrangement joins TRBV10-2 to TRBJ1-5, with TRBD1 matching 8 bases. CDR1 and CDR2 from the germline V gene are WSHSY and SAAADI. The CDR3 is 15 residues long. Trimming removed 7 bases from V and 5 bases from J; junction bases left unmatched: 10. Here the CDR3 DNA reads TGCGCCAGCAATACACGGGACAGGTTAGATCAGCCCCAGCATTTT. Protein sequence: CASNTRDRLDQPQHF.